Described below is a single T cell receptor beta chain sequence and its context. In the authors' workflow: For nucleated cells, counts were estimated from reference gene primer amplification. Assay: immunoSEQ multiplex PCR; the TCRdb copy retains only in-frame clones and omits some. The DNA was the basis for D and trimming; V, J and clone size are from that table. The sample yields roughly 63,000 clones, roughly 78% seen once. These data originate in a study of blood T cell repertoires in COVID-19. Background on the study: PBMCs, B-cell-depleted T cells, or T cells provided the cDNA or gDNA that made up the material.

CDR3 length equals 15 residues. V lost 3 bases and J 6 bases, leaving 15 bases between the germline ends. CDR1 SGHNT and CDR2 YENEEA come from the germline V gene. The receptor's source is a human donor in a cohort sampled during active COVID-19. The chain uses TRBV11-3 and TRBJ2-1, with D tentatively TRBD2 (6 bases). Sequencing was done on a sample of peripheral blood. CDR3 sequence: CASSLGPEGGNEQFF. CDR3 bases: TGTGCCAGCAGCTTGGGGCCTGAGGGAGGCAATGAGCAGTTCTTC.